The 7 T cell receptor beta chains below all came from one sample that was sequenced in a study of blood T cell repertoires in COVID-19. Clones were sequenced by immunoSEQ multiplex PCR, and TCRdb holds only the in-frame ones, with some missing. The data hold roughly 250,000 clones, with about nine tenths observed a single time. Input material: PBMCs or T cells enriched from blood (not recorded which). The receptors were gathered from a woman aged 25 to 39 with acute COVID-19.

This chain links TRBV5-8 with TRBJ2-1; TRBD2 matches 10 bases. Germline CDR1 and CDR2: SGHTS and YDEGEE. J gave up 7 bases and V 4 bases, and 14 bases lay outside the gene matches. This CDR3 spans 17 amino acids. CDR3 nucleotide sequence: TGTGCCAGCAGCCCGGTTTGGGCTAGCGGGGGAAGGAATGAGCAGTTCTTC. As protein: CASSPVWASGGRNEQFF.

V gene TRBV10-3 combines with J gene TRBJ2-3; 9 nucleotides agree with TRBD2. The junction had 1 base not matched to a gene; V was cut back by 9 bases and J by 0 bases. This CDR3 comprises 13 residues. Germline assignment: CDR1 ENHRY and CDR2 SYGVKD. This CDR3 reads CAIAGGSTDTQYF. The CDR3 DNA reads as TGTGCCATAGCGGGGGGAAGCACAGATACGCAGTATTTT.

By sample share, this clone is medium-sized. V is TRBV6-4 and J is TRBJ1-2, with D uncertain. There are 14 residues in the CDR3. Germline values: CDR1 MRHNA, CDR2 SNTAGT. V gave up 2 bases and J gave up 6 bases, with 13 bases separating them. The CDR3 DNA follows: TGTGCCAGCAGTGACACCGGGAAAAGAGATGGCTACACCTTC. Protein product: CASSDTGKRDGYTF.

V and J are TRBV7-8 and TRBJ2-2; 10 bases are shared with TRBD1. CDR1 and CDR2 (germline): SGHVS, FQNEAQ. The CDR3 is 19 amino acids. V was clipped by 4 bases and J by 1 base; unmatched bases: 12. Here the CDR3 DNA reads TGTGCCAGCAGCTACAGGACAGGGGGAGGACCTTTGAACACCGGGGAGCTGTTTTTT. Translated, it gives CASSYRTGGGPLNTGELFF.

The rearrangement links TRBV6-6 to TRBJ2-1; D is possibly TRBD2 (10 bases). Germline CDR1 reads MNHNY; CDR2 reads SVGAGI (reference sequence). V lost 5 bases, J lost 7 bases, and 30 bases lay in between. The CDR3 sequence is 19 residues long. The CDR3 coding sequence is TGTGCCAGCAGTCCGGGACAGGGAAATAGCGGGAGGTCCAGTAATGAGCAGTTCTTC. This encodes CASSPGQGNSGRSSNEQFF.

This clone occurred many times. The chain joins TRBV29-1 to TRBJ2-2; weak D call: TRBD2 (6 bases). V lost 4 bases, J lost 5 bases, and 11 bases lay in between. CDR1 is SQVTM and CDR2 is ANQGSEA in the germline V gene. The CDR3 contains 13 residues. This CDR3 is CSVGPGETGELFF. The CDR3 region has the DNA TGCAGCGTTGGCCCGGGGGAAACCGGGGAGCTGTTTTTT.

The chain couples TRBV6-1 to TRBJ1-1; a possible D gene is TRBD1 (6 bases). Trimming removed 0 bases at V and 5 bases at J, with 13 bases between. Looked up from germline, CDR1 is MNHNS and CDR2 is SASEGT. This CDR3 has 15 amino acids. The CDR3 sequence is CASSEALQGLTEAFF. Written as DNA, the CDR3 is TGTGCCAGCAGTGAAGCGCTTCAGGGGTTGACTGAAGCTTTCTTT.